The rows below give T cell receptor beta chains drawn from one sample of a study of neurological immune-mediated disorders. MiXCR, run by TCRdb on the 5' RACE reads, gives a single entry per CDR3 protein. The table records 55,000 to 75,000 distinct CDR3 sequences, about 2.5% of them present only once. Sequenced sample: PBMCs. All receptors come from a man aged 45 to 65 with multiple sclerosis. Both conserved end residues are part of each CDR3. D genes are given only for firm matches. For some rows the clone size is stated as once, few or many, or as a class when expanded; others skip it.

cdr3_length	d_call	j_call	clone_size	v_call	cdr3_aa	cdr3_nt
15	-	TRBJ2-2	few	TRBV14	CASSQLGASTGELFF	TGTGCCAGCAGCCAACTGGGGGCTAGCACCGGGGAGCTGTTTTTT
16	-	TRBJ2-1	many	TRBV9	CASSPSGRAVWNEQFF	TGTGCCAGCAGCCCCTCGGGGCGGGCTGTCTGGAATGAGCAGTTCTTC
17	TRBD1	TRBJ2-6	many	TRBV20-1	CSAPGTALAPGANVLTF	TGCAGTGCCCCCGGGACAGCTTTAGCTCCTGGGGCCAACGTCCTGACTTTC
17	TRBD1	TRBJ2-1	many	TRBV6-2/TRBV6-3	CASSYSGQGTSNNEQFF	TGTGCCAGCAGTTACTCAGGACAGGGAACGAGTAACAATGAGCAGTTCTTC
14	-	TRBJ1-1	many	TRBV5-1	CASSLSAMNTEAFF	TGCGCCAGCAGCTTGTCCGCTATGAACACTGAAGCTTTCTTT
14	TRBD1	TRBJ2-5	-	TRBV11-1	CASSPTGGGETQYF	TGTGCCAGCAGTCCTACAGGGGGCGGCGAGACCCAGTACTTC
12	-	TRBJ1-1	many	TRBV7-2	CAEGPLNTEAFF	TGTGCCGAGGGGCCATTGAACACTGAAGCTTTCTTT
17	-	TRBJ1-5	many	TRBV12-3/TRBV12-4	CASSLVPPGLGNQPQHF	TGTGCCAGCAGTTTGGTCCCTCCAGGTCTTGGCAATCAGCCCCAGCATTTT
15	-	TRBJ1-4	few	TRBV2	CASSEVEMARSKLFF	TGTGCCAGCAGTGAAGTTGAGATGGCAAGAAGTAAACTGTTTTTT
15	TRBD2	TRBJ2-2	many	TRBV7-2	CASSLVAGEIGELFF	TGTGCCAGCAGCTTAGTAGCGGGGGAAATCGGGGAGCTGTTTTTT
14	TRBD2	TRBJ2-1	many	TRBV20-1	CSASSGAAYNEQFF	TGCAGTGCTTCAAGCGGGGCCGCCTACAATGAGCAGTTCTTC
12	-	TRBJ2-5	-	TRBV30	CAWSAGLETQYF	TGTGCCTGGAGTGCGGGTCTGGAGACCCAGTACTTC
15	-	TRBJ2-7	many	TRBV10-1	CASSESGPKSYEQYF	TGCGCCAGCAGTGAGTCAGGACCGAAGTCCTACGAGCAGTACTTC
13	-	TRBJ2-6	many	TRBV12-3/TRBV12-4	CASSYSGANVLTF	TGTGCCAGCAGTTACTCTGGGGCCAACGTCCTGACTTTC
18	-	TRBJ1-5	many	TRBV20-1	CSASGPTGTLGSNQPQHF	TGCAGTGCTAGCGGGCCAACAGGAACCCTTGGTAGCAATCAGCCCCAGCATTTT
15	-	TRBJ1-5	many	TRBV4-1	CASSQDQYSNQPQHF	TGCGCCAGCAGCCAAGATCAATATAGCAATCAGCCCCAGCATTTT
12	-	TRBJ2-7	many	TRBV28	CASSLMGDEQYF	TGTGCCAGCAGTTTAATGGGGGACGAGCAGTACTTC
14	-	TRBJ1-1	many	TRBV3-1	CASSLTGLNTEAFF	TGTGCCAGCAGCCTTACAGGGTTGAACACTGAAGCTTTCTTT
15	-	TRBJ1-6	many	TRBV5-5	CASSLGVIGDSPLHF	TGTGCCAGCAGCTTGGGAGTTATAGGAGATTCACCCCTCCACTTT
16	TRBD1	TRBJ2-1	many	TRBV9	CASSAPEGQGGNEQFF	TGTGCCAGCAGCGCCCCTGAGGGACAGGGTGGGAATGAGCAGTTCTTC
13	TRBD1	TRBJ2-7	many	TRBV20-1	CSAPGTGNYEQYF	TGCAGTGCACCCGGGACAGGCAACTACGAGCAGTACTTC
14	TRBD1	TRBJ1-5	many	TRBV5-1	CASSPGQGNQPQHF	TGCGCCAGCAGCCCGGGACAGGGCAATCAGCCCCAGCATTTT
13	-	TRBJ2-7	many	TRBV27	CASSLIGSYEQYF	TGTGCCAGCAGTTTAATCGGCAGCTACGAGCAGTACTTC
15	TRBD2	TRBJ2-5	many	TRBV10-3	CAISGGGGGQETQYF	TGTGCCATCAGTGGTGGCGGCGGGGGCCAAGAGACCCAGTACTTC
14	-	TRBJ2-3	many	TRBV7-2	CASSLGTAADTQYF	TGTGCCAGCAGCTTAGGGACAGCCGCAGATACGCAGTATTTT
15	-	TRBJ2-5	-	TRBV21-1	CASIGGGPDPETQYF	TGTGCCAGCATCGGGGGGGGGCCCGATCCGGAGACCCAGTACTTC
14	TRBD1	TRBJ2-7	many	TRBV18	CASSPFRDSYEQYF	TGTGCCAGCTCACCCTTCCGGGACAGTTACGAGCAGTACTTC
13	-	TRBJ1-2	many	TRBV6-2/TRBV6-3	CASSSTGYYGYTF	TGTGCCAGCAGTTCCACAGGGTACTATGGCTACACCTTC
13	-	TRBJ2-5	many	TRBV29-1	CSGRTGTTETQYF	TGCAGCGGGCGTACCGGGACAACGGAGACCCAGTACTTC
14	-	TRBJ2-1	-	TRBV5-1	CASSLNPATNEQFF	TGCGCCAGCAGCTTGAATCCAGCTACCAATGAGCAGTTCTTC
13	-	TRBJ1-2	many	TRBV12-3/TRBV12-4	CASSPDRTYGYTF	TGTGCCAGCAGTCCAGACAGGACCTATGGCTACACCTTC
15	TRBD1	TRBJ2-4	many	TRBV9	CASSAQTGAKNIQYF	TGTGCCAGCAGCGCCCAAACAGGGGCAAAAAACATTCAGTACTTC
13	TRBD1	TRBJ2-7	many	TRBV27	CASGLDRGSEQYF	TGTGCCAGCGGCCTCGACAGGGGATCCGAGCAGTACTTC
14	TRBD1	TRBJ2-3	-	TRBV18	CASSPPRTGQGPYF	TGTGCCAGCTCACCACCACGTACGGGACAGGGCCCGTATTTT
14	-	TRBJ2-3	many	TRBV20-1	CSARTMDPTDTQYF	TGCAGTGCTAGAACTATGGACCCCACAGATACGCAGTATTTT
10	-	TRBJ2-4	many	TRBV28	CASSFDIQYF	TGTGCCAGCAGTTTCGACATTCAGTACTTC
12	-	TRBJ1-1	many	TRBV9	CASSALQAEAFF	TGTGCCAGCAGCGCACTACAGGCTGAAGCTTTCTTT
14	TRBD1	TRBJ1-2	many	TRBV20-1	CSAVVGGGIYGYTF	TGCAGTGCAGTGGTAGGGGGCGGAATCTATGGCTACACCTTC
16	-	TRBJ1-4	many	TRBV6-5	CASSSRRKAQNEKLFF	TGTGCCAGCAGTTCCCGTAGAAAGGCGCAAAATGAAAAACTGTTTTTT
13	-	TRBJ1-2	many	TRBV12-3/TRBV12-4	CASSHRRLGGYTF	TGTGCCAGCAGCCACCGGCGTCTCGGTGGCTACACCTTC
15	TRBD2	TRBJ2-7	-	TRBV7-2	CASSLAAGGPYEQYF	TGTGCCAGCAGCTTAGCGGCGGGGGGGCCATACGAGCAGTACTTC
12	-	TRBJ2-5	many	TRBV7-6	CASSPHQETQYF	TGTGCCAGCAGCCCCCACCAAGAGACCCAGTACTTC
17	-	TRBJ2-2	many	TRBV12-3/TRBV12-4	CASSFYRDSTNTGELFF	TGTGCCAGCAGTTTCTACAGGGACTCCACGAACACCGGGGAGCTGTTTTTT
14	-	TRBJ2-7	many	TRBV5-1	CASKPQTGSYEQYF	TGCGCCAGCAAACCCCAGACAGGATCCTACGAGCAGTACTTC
13	-	TRBJ1-3	many	TRBV6-5	CASLEGSGNTIYF	TGTGCCAGTCTCGAAGGGTCCGGAAACACCATATATTTT
15	TRBD2	TRBJ2-1	many	TRBV20-1	CSAPSGGSRYNEQFF	TGCAGTGCTCCCTCGGGGGGGTCACGATACAATGAGCAGTTCTTC
13	-	TRBJ1-1	many	TRBV6-6	CASSTDGNTEAFF	TGTGCCAGCAGCACCGACGGAAACACTGAAGCTTTCTTT
12	-	TRBJ2-7	many	TRBV15	CATPRTAYEQYF	TGTGCCACCCCCCGGACAGCTTACGAGCAGTACTTC
16	-	TRBJ1-1	many	TRBV5-1	CASSLVVSGQGTEAFF	TGCGCCAGCAGCTTGGTTGTGAGCGGGCAGGGCACTGAAGCTTTCTTT
13	TRBD1	TRBJ2-2	many	TRBV20-1	CSARTGLGGELFF	TGCAGTGCTCGGACAGGGCTGGGCGGGGAGCTGTTTTTT
12	-	TRBJ2-1	many	TRBV12-3/TRBV12-4	CASSLWENEQFF	TGTGCCAGCAGTTTATGGGAGAATGAGCAGTTCTTC
16	-	TRBJ2-5	many	TRBV7-6	CASSSQGTSYQETQYF	TGTGCCAGCAGCTCCCAGGGGACATCGTACCAAGAGACCCAGTACTTC